A single sample is the source of the 4 T cell receptor beta chains below, sequenced in a study of blood T cell repertoires in COVID-19. Assay: immunoSEQ multiplex PCR; the TCRdb copy retains only in-frame clones and omits some. Of 200,000 to 250,000 clones listed, around 88% were seen once; the top ten hold under 15%. Sequenced material: PBMCs or T cells enriched from blood (not recorded which). These receptors were obtained from a woman between 45 and 65 years old with acute COVID-19.

The CDR3 sequence is CASGSPSLGLAAKLNYNEQFF. The CDR3 DNA is TGTGCTAGTGGTTCACCGTCCCTTGGGCTAGCAGCAAAACTCAACTACAATGAGCAGTTCTTC. The chain joins TRBV12-5 to TRBJ2-1, with a tentative D call TRBD2 (5 bases). The CDR3 totals 21 residues. Trimming took 4 bases from V and 3 from J, leaving 31 bases between them. Germline V gene lookup returns CDR1 LGHNT and CDR2 FRNRAP.

This clone came up once. V usage is TRBV3-1 (or the pseudogene TRBV3-2) and J usage is TRBJ2-2; 10 bases match TRBD2. Looked up from germline, CDR1 is LGHDT and CDR2 is YNNKEL (reference sequence). The V and J ends lost 1 base and 1 base, in that order; junction bases with no gene match: 0. CDR3 length: 16 amino acids. The CDR3 DNA follows: TGTGCCAGCAGCCAAGGGACTAGCGGGAACACCGGGGAGCTGTTTTTT. Translating gives CASSQGTSGNTGELFF.

The chain carries TRBV29-1 and TRBJ1-5; no clear D gene. Germline V CDR1 and CDR2: SQVTM, ANQGSEA. Trimming left V 3 bases short and J 2 bases short, with 8 bases between. This CDR3 has 13 residues. CDR3 DNA sequence: TGCAGCGTTGAGTTAACAGGCAATCAGCCCCAGCATTTT. Its protein product is CSVELTGNQPQHF.

The chain uses TRBV5-1 and TRBJ2-7; D possibly corresponds to TRBD2 (6 bases). The germline V and J ends were trimmed by 7 bases and 0 bases, with 20 bases remaining between them. CDR1 is SGHRS and CDR2 is YFSETQ in the germline V gene. This CDR3 is built from 16 residues. CDR3 sequence reads: CASRAGLATLSYEQYF. CDR3 DNA: TGCGCCAGCCGGGCAGGCCTAGCGACGCTCTCCTACGAGCAGTACTTC.